This paragraph reports one T cell receptor (beta chain). V lost 2 bases and J 10 bases, leaving 8 bases between the germline ends. This CDR3 region has 11 residues. CDR1 is MNHEY, CDR2 SVGEGT, per germline. The entry originates in a study of blood T cell repertoires in COVID-19. In the study overall: Researchers got acute and convalescent COVID-19 samples from the United States, Italy and Spain.

Original analysis: Amplification of reference gene primers provided the estimated nucleated cell counts. Sequenced by immunoSEQ multiplex PCR; TCRdb stores in-frame clones only, minus some. That table is the source of V, J and clone size, and D and trimming were worked out from the DNA. This sample has hundreds of thousands of clones; about 90% occur once, and the top ten carry more than 0.8%. The sequenced sample consisted of PBMCs or T cells enriched from blood (not recorded which). V and J are TRBV6-2 or TRBV6-3 and TRBJ1-1, with D possibly TRBD1 on 6 matching bases. This TCR came from a woman in her twenties or thirties who had recovered from COVID-19. The CDR3 nucleotides are TGTGCCAGCAGTTACCAGGGGCCAGCTTTCTTT. It codes for CASSYQGPAFF.